This T cell receptor beta chain was observed in a study of human T cells and chemical hapten exposure. Study observations and caveats: Counts of TCRs above 1 in 1000 frequency stayed unchanged with DPC sensitization. There were significantly more large CDR3 similarity clusters among expanded TCRs than among controls.

Note on this clonotype: Antigen specificity is unknown.

Time point in this sample: patch test 3, about 24 weeks after DPC sensitization. Noted treatment: therapeutic diphenylcyclopropenone sensitization with weekly scalp DPC. At patch-test visits, sampling came before the patch test. Extraction yielded total RNA from whole blood (unfractionated). TCRdb independently ran MiXCR on the RACE reads; one entry per CDR3 protein. Of approximately 71,000 distinct CDR3 sequences listed, 11% are singletons. The germline CDR1 and CDR2 sequences are DFQATT and SNEGSKA (reference sequence). V was cut by 5 bases and J by 4 bases, with 25 bases left in between. The length of the CDR3 is 17 residues.

The chain employs TRBV20-1 and TRBJ2-3, with D perhaps matching TRBD1 or TRBD2 (6 bases each). The TCR sequence derives from a woman aged 45 to 65 with alopecia areata. Some clones in this sample may be carry-over from other donors' samples. The source was whole blood, collected in connection with sensitization to the hapten diphenylcyclopropenone (DPC). The CDR3 spells CSAYDYRGGFGADTQYF. In DNA form, the CDR3 reads TGCAGTGCTTATGACTATCGAGGGGGGTTCGGGGCAGATACGCAGTATTTT.